These 30 T cell receptor beta chains share one sample of origin, sequenced in a study of T cell responses to AZD1222 COVID-19 vaccine. Only in-frame clones appear in the TCRdb table, and some are missing; sequencing was by immunoSEQ multiplex PCR. The data contain about 190,000 clones, almost 95% of them seen just once; the ten biggest clones take up 9.2%. Sequenced material: peripheral blood, taken on day 0 of AZD1222 vaccination. The source is an adult in good health.

This chain uses TRBV11-1 with TRBJ2-1, with D possibly called TRBD1 or TRBD2 (7 bases each). Trimming removed 5 bases at V and 5 bases at J, with 19 bases between. Germline V lookup: CDR1 SGHAT, CDR2 FQDESV (reference sequence). There are 16 residues in the CDR3. In DNA form, the CDR3 reads TGTGCCAGCAGCCATCGGCAGGGGGGGTCTAACAATGAGCAGTTCTTC. Amino acid sequence: CASSHRQGGSNNEQFF.

The V call is TRBV2, the J call TRBJ1-4; TRBD1 aligns across 8 bases. From germline, CDR1 is SNHLY and CDR2 FYNNEI. The V and J ends lost 6 bases and 8 bases, in that order; junction bases with no gene match: 8. The CDR3 has 14 amino acids. CDR3 coding DNA: TGTGCCAGCAGCCTGGACAGGGCGGTAGAAAAACTGTTTTTT. It codes for CASSLDRAVEKLFF.

The chain recombines TRBV4-1 with TRBJ1-3; D possibly corresponds to TRBD1 (6 bases). V lost 4 bases and J 0 bases, leaving 13 bases between the germline ends. This CDR3 comprises 16 residues. Germline loops: CDR1 MGHRA, CDR2 YSYEKL. The CDR3 loop is CASSLVQGPSGNTIYF. The CDR3, as DNA: TGCGCCAGCAGCCTTGTACAGGGCCCCTCTGGAAACACCATATATTTT.

V is TRBV5-1 and J is TRBJ1-4; D unresolved. V was shortened by 4 bases and J by 8 bases, with 15 bases between the two germline ends. The CDR3 spans 14 residues. Germline V lookup: CDR1 SGHRS, CDR2 YFSETQ. The chain's CDR3 is CASSQDSNREKLFF. In DNA form, the CDR3 reads TGCGCCAGCAGCCAAGACTCGAACCGCGAAAAACTGTTTTTT.

The chain carries TRBV30 and TRBJ2-1; D tentatively fits TRBD1 or TRBD2 (5 bases each). The germline gives CDR1 GTSNPN, CDR2 SVGIG (reference sequence). V lost 2 bases to trimming and J lost 8 bases, with 19 bases between them. The CDR3 sequence is 15 residues long. The CDR3 protein is CAWSPGQIMGDEQFF. The CDR3 coding sequence is TGTGCCTGGAGTCCCGGACAAATTATGGGAGATGAGCAGTTCTTC.

The CDR3: CASSQGTVTGELFF. The CDR3 DNA sequence: TGCGCCAGCAGCCAAGGGACGGTCACCGGGGAGCTGTTTTTT. The chain has TRBV4-3 and TRBJ2-2; no clear D. V lost 1 base to trimming and J lost 4 bases, with 7 bases between them. Per germline, CDR1 LGHNA and CDR2 YSLEER. The CDR3 extends over 14 amino acids.

DNA for the CDR3: TGTGCCAGCAGTCTCGGGACAGGGGACCGGCAGCAGTACTTC. Protein: CASSLGTGDRQQYF. The genes are TRBV25-1 and TRBJ2-7; 10 positions agree with TRBD1. Trimming at V came to 5 bases and at J to 8 bases, leaving 9 bases not matched to a gene. This CDR3 region has 14 residues. Germline assignment: CDR1 MGHDK and CDR2 SYGVNS.

CDR3 DNA: TGTGCCAGTAGTATAGCAACTCTAGCGGGAGGGCCGCGACTCTACAATGAGCAGTTCTTC. It yields the protein CASSIATLAGGPRLYNEQFF. The rearrangement joins TRBV19 to TRBJ2-1, with 12 bases aligning to TRBD2. Unmatched junction bases numbered 13, after V lost 1 base and J lost 3 bases. Germline CDR1 LNHDA, CDR2 SQIVND (reference sequence). The CDR3 loop spans 20 amino acids.

The V call is TRBV7-2, the J call TRBJ2-7; a possible D gene is TRBD2 (5 bases). Germline lookup yields CDR1 SGHTA and CDR2 FQGNSA. Trimming removed 0 bases from V and 1 base from J, with 10 bases in between. The CDR3 covers 15 residues. The CDR3 region is CASSLAASQSYEQYF. CDR3 nucleotide sequence: TGTGCCAGCAGCTTAGCCGCTAGCCAATCCTACGAGCAGTACTTC.

The V and J genes are TRBV4-2 and TRBJ1-1; 9 bases line up with TRBD1. From germline, CDR1 is LGHNA and CDR2 YNFKEQ. This CDR3 has 14 amino acids. Trimming took 3 bases from V and 3 from J; bases not matched to a gene: 2. The CDR3 here is CASSHRTGDTEAFF. The CDR3 nucleotides read TGTGCCAGCAGCCACCGGACAGGGGACACTGAAGCTTTCTTT.

V usage is TRBV7-2 and J usage is TRBJ2-7; 7 positions match TRBD1. The V and J ends lost 3 bases and 11 bases, in that order; junction bases with no gene match: 7. There are 12 residues in the CDR3. Germline values: CDR1 SGHTA, CDR2 FQGNSA. The CDR3 nucleotides read TGTGCCAGCAGCTTCTATGGGGACAGAGAGTACTTC. Protein: CASSFYGDREYF.

The chain joins TRBV27 to TRBJ2-1; the match to TRBD2 covers 11 bases. This CDR3 comprises 15 residues. With V trimmed by 6 bases and J by 3 bases, 4 bases remained unmatched. Germline values: CDR1 MNHEY, CDR2 SMNVEV (reference sequence). The CDR3 DNA reads as TGTGCCAGCAGCCACGGGACTAGCGGCTACAATGAGCAGTTCTTC. Its translation: CASSHGTSGYNEQFF.

The rearrangement uses TRBV28 and TRBJ2-7; D remains ambiguous. V lost 3 bases to trimming and J lost 12 bases, with 24 bases between them. The CDR3 is 15 residues long. Germline lookup yields CDR1 MDHEN and CDR2 SYDVKM. This chain's CDR3 is CASSFSVRTPASWYF. CDR3 nucleotides: TGTGCCAGCAGTTTCTCAGTCCGGACCCCCGCCTCCTGGTACTTC. The variable domain in full, completed from reference TRBV28 and TRBJ2-7, reads DVKVTQSSRYLVKRTGEKVFLECVQDMDHENMFWYRQDPGLGLRLIYFSYDVKMKEKGDIPEGYSVSREKKERFSLILESASTNQTSMYLCASSFSVRTPASWYFGPGTRLTVT.

CDR3 bases: TGCAGCGCATGCGACAGGGGGTGTGCCTATGGCTACACCTTC. This codes for CSACDRGCAYGYTF. This chain joins TRBV29-1 and TRBJ1-2, with 9 nucleotides matching TRBD1. Germline V lookup: CDR1 SQVTM, CDR2 ANQGSEA. The length of the CDR3 is 14 residues. Germline trimming cut 7 bases from V and 4 bases from J; bases unmatched to any gene: 10. The full variable domain, its missing parts supplied by reference TRBV29-1 and TRBJ1-2, is SAVISQKPSRDICQRGTSLTIQCQVDSQVTMMFWYRQQPGQSLTLIATANQGSEATYESGFVIDKFPISRPNLTFSTLTVSNMSPEDSSIYLCSACDRGCAYGYTFGSGTRLTVV.

J is TRBJ1-1 and V is TRBV7-9; D possibly corresponds to TRBD1 (5 bases). From germline, CDR1 is SEHNR and CDR2 FQNEAQ (reference sequence). V lost 1 base, J lost 6 bases, and 15 bases lay in between. This CDR3 region has 15 residues. The CDR3 protein is CASSLESSRGPEAFF. In DNA, the CDR3 is TGTGCCAGCAGCTTAGAGTCCAGTAGGGGCCCTGAAGCTTTCTTT. The full variable domain, with the rest looked up from reference TRBV7-9 and TRBJ1-1, is DTGVSQNPRHKITKRGQNVTFRCDPISEHNRLYWYRQTLGQGPEFLTYFQNEAQLEKSRLLSDRFSAERPKGSFSTLEIQRTEQGDSAMYLCASSLESSRGPEAFFGQGTRLTVV.

A word on this clone: One end of the junction does not line up with germline, which may come from a read error. The V call is TRBV7-2, the J call TRBJ2-1; 8 bases are shared with TRBD2. The germline gives CDR1 SGHTA, CDR2 FQGNSA. CDR3 length: 15 residues. CDR3 DNA sequence: TGTGCCAGCAGCTTAATTCGGACTAGCTACCATGAGCAGTTCTTC. It is translated as CASSLIRTSYHEQFF. The full variable domain, rest sourced from reference TRBV7-2 and TRBJ2-1, is GAGVSQSPSNKVTEKGKDVELRCDPISGHTALYWYRQSLGQGLEFLIYFQGNSAPDKSGLPSDRFSAERTGGSVSTLTIQRTQQEDSAVYLCASSLIRTSYHEQFFGPGTRLTVL.

This chain joins TRBV7-2 and TRBJ1-2, with D possibly matching TRBD1 (6 bases). This CDR3 region has 13 residues. Per the germline V gene, CDR1 is SGHTA and CDR2 is FQGNSA. The V end lost 1 base, the J end lost 10 bases, and 13 bases lay between the germline ends. The CDR3 region has the DNA TGTGCCAGCAGCTTAGACAGGGTCAAGCCCTACACCTTC. Its protein is CASSLDRVKPYTF.

V usage is TRBV20-1 and J usage is TRBJ2-1, with D hard to call. The CDR3 is 10 residues long. The germline CDR1 and CDR2 sequences are DFQATT and SNEGSKA (reference sequence). Trimming shortened V by 3 bases and J by 8 bases, and 5 bases separated the two germline ends. The DNA of the CDR3 is TGCAGTGCTAGCAAGCATGAGCAGTTCTTC. Its translation is CSASKHEQFF.

This chain joins TRBV28 and TRBJ2-2; TRBD2 might be the D (5 bases). V was trimmed by 10 bases and J by 2 bases, leaving 11 bases between them. The CDR3 totals 13 residues. Per the germline V gene, CDR1 is MDHEN and CDR2 is SYDVKM. In DNA form, the CDR3 reads TGTGCCATCTGGGGAGCTAACACCGGGGAGCTGTTTTTT. As protein: CAIWGANTGELFF.

The rearrangement links TRBV7-3 to TRBJ2-1; D remains unclear. Germline values: CDR1 SGHTA, CDR2 FQGTGA. Trimming pared 2 bases from V and 8 bases from J, leaving 4 bases between. CDR3 size: 11 residues. The CDR3 DNA follows: TGTGCCAGCAGCTTATCCCATGAGCAGTTCTTC. This sequence encodes CASSLSHEQFF.

V and J are TRBV27 and TRBJ2-1; D gene ambiguous. The CDR3 has 17 amino acids. The V gene's germline CDR1 is MNHEY and CDR2 SMNVEV (reference sequence). Trimming removed 2 bases at V and 7 bases at J, with 21 bases between. CDR3 nucleotide sequence: TGTGCCAGCAGTTTAGTGGGCCAGCCCCAATTTTTAAATGAGCAGTTCTTC. Translation gives CASSLVGQPQFLNEQFF.

V and J are TRBV12-5 and TRBJ1-5; D is unclear. The V and J ends lost 7 bases and 5 bases respectively, with 9 bases between them. CDR3 size: 12 residues. Germline V gene lookup returns CDR1 LGHNT and CDR2 FRNRAP. CDR3 in DNA: TGTGCTAGTGCCGAGGGAGATCAGCCCCAGCATTTT. Translation: CASAEGDQPQHF.

The chain links TRBV6-5 to TRBJ1-1, with TRBD1 matching 9 bases. The V gene's germline CDR1 is MNHEY and CDR2 SVGAGI. CDR3 length equals 13 residues. The V gene end was trimmed by 6 bases and the J gene end by 7 bases; junction bases not matched to a gene: 6. DNA of the CDR3: TGTGCCAGCAGCCCCCGACAGGGGGATGAAGCTTTCTTT. This codes for CASSPRQGDEAFF.

J is TRBJ2-1 and V is TRBV5-1; 9 bases line up with TRBD2. From germline, CDR1 is SGHRS and CDR2 YFSETQ. This CDR3 has 14 residues. Trimming took 1 base from V and 8 from J; bases not matched to a gene: 4. The CDR3 bases are TGCGCCAGCAGCTTGATGACTAGCGGAGATGAGCAGTTCTTC. It translates to CASSLMTSGDEQFF.

The chain recombines TRBV21-1 with TRBJ2-5; the table's D call, TRBD2, has no DNA check behind it. TRBV21-1 is assigned pseudogene status. The CDR3 extends over 16 amino acids. CDR3 region: CASSKEYGGAGETQYF. CDR3 coding DNA: TGTGCCAGCAGCAAAGAGTATGGGGGGGCTGGAGAGACCCAGTACTTC.

In its sample, this clone was seen once. The chain recombines TRBV7-2 with TRBJ2-1; 8 nucleotides align to TRBD1. Germline CDR1 SGHTA, CDR2 FQGNSA. The CDR3 runs to 14 residues. The junction had 4 bases not matched to a gene; V was cut back by 5 bases and J by 4 bases. CDR3 protein: CASSADRVYNEQFF. As DNA, the CDR3 is TGTGCCAGCAGCGCGGACAGGGTATACAATGAGCAGTTCTTC.

This chain joins TRBV19 and TRBJ2-7; the D gene is possibly TRBD2 (6 bases). CDR3 length: 15 residues. Trimming took 8 bases from V and 2 from J, leaving 19 bases between them. Germline values: CDR1 LNHDA, CDR2 SQIVND (reference sequence). The CDR3 is CASRHTGGPTYEQYF. The CDR3 DNA follows: TGTGCCAGTCGTCATACCGGAGGGCCCACCTACGAGCAGTACTTC.

The chain combines TRBV10-3 with TRBJ2-2; 13 nucleotides line up with TRBD2. Unmatched junction bases numbered 9, after V lost 5 bases and J lost 6 bases. CDR1 and CDR2 from the germline V gene are ENHRY and SYGVKD. CDR3 length equals 17 residues. The CDR3 here is CAISSGTSGIRPGELFF. The DNA of the CDR3 is TGTGCCATCAGTTCTGGGACTAGCGGGATCCGGCCCGGGGAGCTGTTTTTT.

The genes are TRBV7-8 and TRBJ1-2; D is unresolved. V was trimmed by 5 bases and J by 3 bases, leaving 13 bases between them. CDR3 size: 14 residues. Germline V gene data show CDR1 as SGHVS and CDR2 as FQNEAQ. In DNA form, the CDR3 reads TGTGCCAGCAGCCCCCAGATATCGGACTATGGCTACACCTTC. Its protein is CASSPQISDYGYTF.

This clone was seen repeatedly, ten times or more. The chain employs TRBV6-1 and TRBJ2-1; a possible D gene is TRBD2 (5 bases). Between the trimmed V and J ends, which lost 2 bases and 3 bases, there was a span of 11 bases. CDR3 length: 15 residues. CDR1 is MNHNS, CDR2 SASEGT, per germline. CDR3 nucleotide sequence: TGTGCCAGCAGTGAACTAGCTAGTGACTACAATGAGCAGTTCTTC. Its translation: CASSELASDYNEQFF.